This T cell receptor (beta chain) is from a study of Ad26.COV2.S vaccination and SARS-CoV-2 variants. Across the whole study: In the COV1001 trial, the donor was in the Ad26.COV2.S arm. Into the muscle, Ad26.COV2.S was dosed once or twice, 56 days apart. Notes on the study in general: Placebo recipients had lower spike-specific TCR breadth than vaccine recipients.

On this clone: Its cognate antigen is unknown.

Germline V CDR1 and CDR2: SGHTA, FQGNSA. The CDR3 has 14 amino acids. After removal of 5 bases from V and 4 bases from J, the junction contained 6 bases not matched to a gene. Indicated treatment: about 20 received Ad26.COV2.S at low or high dose, single or two shots; about 5 received placebo; per-sample allocation not given. On day 63 after the first injection, vaccine and placebo recipients gave samples. Using immunoSEQ multiplex PCR, the repertoire was profiled, and TCRdb retains in-frame clones only, with some absent. The table records roughly 510,000 clones, roughly 87% of them present only once.

The chain couples TRBV7-2 to TRBJ1-2; 8 bases line up with TRBD1. Here the sequenced sample was peripheral blood, taken in a trial of Ad26.COV2.S vaccine versus placebo. The receptor was derived from a person between 18 and 60 years old who received the Ad26.COV2.S COVID-19 vaccine or a placebo. The CDR3 DNA sequence: TGTGCCAGCAGCCGGGACAGGACCTTCTATGGCTACACCTTC. Its protein product is CASSRDRTFYGYTF.